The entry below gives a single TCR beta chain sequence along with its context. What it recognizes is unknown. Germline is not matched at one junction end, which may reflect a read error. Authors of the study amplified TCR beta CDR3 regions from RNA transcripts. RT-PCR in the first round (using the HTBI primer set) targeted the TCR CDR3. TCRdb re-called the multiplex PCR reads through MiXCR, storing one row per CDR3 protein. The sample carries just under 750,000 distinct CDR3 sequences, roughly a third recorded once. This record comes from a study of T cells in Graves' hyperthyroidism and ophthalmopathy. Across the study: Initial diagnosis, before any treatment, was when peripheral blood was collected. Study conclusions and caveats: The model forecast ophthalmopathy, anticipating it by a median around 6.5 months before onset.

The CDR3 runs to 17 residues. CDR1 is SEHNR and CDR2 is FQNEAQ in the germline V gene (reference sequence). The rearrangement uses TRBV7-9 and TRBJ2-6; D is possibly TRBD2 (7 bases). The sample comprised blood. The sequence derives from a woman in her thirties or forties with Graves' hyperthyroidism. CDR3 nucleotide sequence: TGTGCCGGCAGCTCCACGGGGGGCCCACCGGGGGCCAACGTCCTGACTTTC. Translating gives CAGSSTGGPPGANVLTF.